This paragraph reports one T cell receptor (beta chain). These data belong to a study of blood T cells in healthy people across ages. Looking at the study overall: The capture of about one barcoded beta molecule per two T cells was achieved by template switching.

A J-beta primer mix and a sample-barcoded 5' primer were used in a second PCR of about 6 to 12 cycles. MiXCR, applied by TCRdb to the 5' RACE reads, yields one record per CDR3 protein. Found here are roughly 2 million distinct CDR3 sequences, roughly 52% of them singletons; the top ten hold 2.1%. The clonotype originates from a woman aged 40 to 50 in good health. The specimen sequenced was blood.

The CDR3 is CASSPTGQGWYGYTF. The CDR3 nucleotides read TGTGCCAGCAGTCCTACAGGACAGGGGTGGTATGGCTACACCTTC. The rearrangement uses TRBV27 and TRBJ1-2; 9 bases agree with TRBD1. Per germline, CDR1 MNHEY and CDR2 SMNVEV (reference sequence). Losses at the gene ends were 5 bases for V and 5 bases for J; bases not matched to a gene: 9. The CDR3 sequence is 15 residues long.